A selection of T cell receptor beta chains follows, all from one sample in a study of cytotoxic CD8 clonotypes in ibrutinib-treated CLL. Profiled with immunoSEQ multiplex PCR; TCRdb holds only in-frame clones, not every one. This sample has around 140,000 clones, with approximately 80% found just once. Here the sequenced sample was PBMCs, taken after 24 months of ibrutinib treatment. All receptors come from a human donor with chronic lymphocytic leukemia. Each CDR3 is given without its conserved first and last residue.

v_gene	j_gene	CDR3aa
TRBV7-2	TRBJ2-3	ATRGRADTQY
TRBV7-2	TRBJ2-1	ASGVAGDYNEQF
TRBV7-2	TRBJ2-3	ASSLGRRESTDTQY
TRBV28	TRBJ1-1	ASSLGGILNTEAF
TRBV30	TRBJ2-7	AWAGQNEQY
TRBV7-9	TRBJ2-1	ASSPRGLSDNEQF
TRBV19	TRBJ1-2	ASSPRGRERGGYT
TRBV5-1	TRBJ1-1	ASSDTQNTEAF
TRBV5-6	TRBJ1-6	ASSLGYPHSPLH
TRBV11-1	TRBJ2-7	ASSFARGTTDYEQY
TRBV2	TRBJ1-5	ASSRRWDRNQPQH
TRBV5-1	TRBJ2-3	ASTPGFSTDTQY
TRBV27	TRBJ2-1	ASSPGTGVYNEQF
TRBV28	TRBJ2-7	ASSQQGASGSYEQY
TRBV7-9	TRBJ2-2	ASSLGGGTGELF
TRBV27	TRBJ1-2	ASSSSGRGYT
TRBV18	TRBJ2-7	ASSPDSHEQY
TRBV14	TRBJ2-3	ASSPHLAGGADTQY
TRBV5-6	TRBJ2-1	ASSARTGISYNEQF
TRBV5-6	TRBJ2-1	ASSLAVSGEQF
TRBV27	TRBJ2-3	ASSIWTGGDTQY
TRBV7-2	TRBJ1-1	ASSTPTLTEAF
TRBV11-1	TRBJ2-1	ASSLLRSYNEQF
TRBV18	TRBJ2-7	ASSPGTGQGEQY
TRBV6-5	TRBJ2-5	ASSRPPTMETQY
TRBV18	TRBJ2-7	ASSPGQPGEQY
TRBV5-4	TRBJ2-7	ASSPGTTNGLGQY
TRBV11-2	TRBJ2-5	ASRPGAGSQY
TRBV7-2	TRBJ2-7	ASSLGATLEQY